The T cell receptor beta chain under discussion was sequenced for a study of OX40 agonist ivuxolimab in advanced cancers. Some clones are missing from TCRdb's copy, which holds only in-frame ones; the method was immunoSEQ multiplex PCR. The sample holds some 50,000 clones, approximately 86% seen once. Trimming cost V 6 bases and J 3 bases; bases outside gene matches: 14. The CDR3 runs 16 residues. From germline, CDR1 is MNHEY and CDR2 SMNVEV (reference sequence). The TCR originated in an adult with an advanced solid tumor such as melanoma, head and neck, liver or kidney cancer. The chain is built from TRBV27 and TRBJ2-7; TRBD1 agrees at 7 bases. Specimen: CD4+ or CD8+ T cells sorted from blood, collected in a trial of the OX40 agonist ivuxolimab. The CDR3 nucleotides read TGTGCCAGCAGCGTGGGTTGGGACAGCTCTAGCTACGAGCAGTACTTC. Amino acid sequence: CASSVGWDSSSYEQYF.